A selection of T cell receptor beta chains follows, all from one sample in a study of shared clonotypes between healthy human individuals. Profiled with immunoSEQ multiplex PCR; TCRdb holds only in-frame clones, not every one. The data show around 2,000,000 clones, with around 95% seen just once and about 0.13% held by the top ten. The specimen was naive CD4+ T cells sorted from blood. These receptors all stem from a man aged 18 to 30 in good health. Both conserved end residues are trimmed from each CDR3.

j_call v_call cdr3_aa
TRBJ1-6 TRBV4-1 ASSQGQGASNSPLH
TRBJ1-1 TRBV18 ASSPPSGRGNTEAF
TRBJ1-3 TRBV14 ASSPGSGNTIY
TRBJ2-1 TRBV18 ASSPVAPTRNEQF
TRBJ2-7 TRBV6-5 ASSYSAEQY
TRBJ2-2 TRBV5-1 ASSFLDGNTGELF
TRBJ2-7 TRBV6-9 ASSRDRRHYEQY
TRBJ2-3 TRBV10-3 ATRQGGTTDTQY
TRBJ2-1 TRBV11-3 ASSLEASASYNEQF
TRBJ2-7 TRBV19 ASSIRASGRAPEQY
TRBJ1-4 TRBV28 ASSLSGAGNEKLF
TRBJ2-5 TRBV10-3 AISESEEQTQY
TRBJ2-7 TRBV18 ASSPPAGGPHEQY
TRBJ2-7 TRBV9 ASSGGPSYEQY
TRBJ1-5 TRBV30 AWAGAGAHQPQH
TRBJ2-3 TRBV28 ASSRTGGPDTQY
TRBJ2-5 TRBV2 ASSENGGASETQY
TRBJ2-1 TRBV6-5 ASSDSGRTYNEQF
TRBJ2-7 TRBV6-5 ASSYSTSGIYEQY
TRBJ2-1 TRBV5-1 ASSLILNEQF
TRBJ1-2 TRBV30 AWSTVVSGYT
TRBJ2-2 TRBV6-5 ASRGGGNTGELF
TRBJ1-6 TRBV12-5 ASGLVLNSPLH
TRBJ2-7 TRBV7-9 ASSHYQTTTYEQY
TRBJ2-1 TRBV28 ASSPSINEQF
TRBJ1-2 TRBV7-9 ASSLEQDYGYT
TRBJ2-2 TRBV9 ASSVAWNTGELF
TRBJ2-3 TRBV30 AWSQGLAGSTDTQY
TRBJ1-6 TRBV4-1 ASSLILGGHSPLH
TRBJ1-1 TRBV14 ASSLSDTEAF
TRBJ1-2 TRBV6-5 ASSYGRLDGYT
TRBJ1-2 TRBV19 ASISRGDLNYGYT
TRBJ2-7 TRBV5-1 ASSGDLSYEQY
TRBJ2-1 TRBV11-2 ASSLEAGYYNEQF
TRBJ2-1 TRBV10-3 AISEGTSYNEQF
TRBJ2-1 TRBV4-3 ASSQQLGLSSYNEQF
TRBJ2-7 TRBV15 ATSRDLGSYEQY
TRBJ2-5 TRBV7-2 ASSLQWETQY
TRBJ1-3 TRBV4-1 ASSLGPNSGNTIY
TRBJ1-2 TRBV6-5 ASSYFRWGQGYT
TRBJ2-5 TRBV11-2 ASSLGLGETQY
TRBJ2-1 TRBV10-3 AISESLAGGNNEQF
TRBJ1-4 TRBV5-4 ASSLGGQGFEKLF